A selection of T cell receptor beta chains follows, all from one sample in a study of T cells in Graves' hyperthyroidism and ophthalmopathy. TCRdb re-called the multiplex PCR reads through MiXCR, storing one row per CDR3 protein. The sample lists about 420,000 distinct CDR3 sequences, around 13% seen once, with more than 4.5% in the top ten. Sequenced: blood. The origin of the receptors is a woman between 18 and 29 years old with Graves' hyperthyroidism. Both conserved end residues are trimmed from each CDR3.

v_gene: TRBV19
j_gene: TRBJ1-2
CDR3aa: ASSIERLNYGYT

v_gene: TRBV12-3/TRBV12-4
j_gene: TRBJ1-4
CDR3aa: ASSLDSNEKLF

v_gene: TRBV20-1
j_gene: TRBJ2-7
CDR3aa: SARGTGGVGTSGTYLYEQY

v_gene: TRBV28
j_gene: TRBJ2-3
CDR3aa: ASSSLFTGEGDTQY

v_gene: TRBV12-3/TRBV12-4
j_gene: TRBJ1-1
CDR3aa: ASSGPDRGLTEAF

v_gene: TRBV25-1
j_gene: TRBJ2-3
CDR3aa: ASSDMGGTDTQY

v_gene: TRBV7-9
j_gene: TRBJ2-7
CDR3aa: ASSMGFYEQY

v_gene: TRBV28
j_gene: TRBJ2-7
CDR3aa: ASSNRDRIYEQY

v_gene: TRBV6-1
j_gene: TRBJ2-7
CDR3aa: ATDIDATYEQY

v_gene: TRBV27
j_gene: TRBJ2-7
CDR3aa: ASSLSFGRALFLGQY

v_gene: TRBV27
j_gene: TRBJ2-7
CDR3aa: ASSLQAKGGEQY

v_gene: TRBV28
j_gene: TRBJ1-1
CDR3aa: ASSVGLGRNTEAF

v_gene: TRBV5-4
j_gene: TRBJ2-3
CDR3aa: ASSPIHSGPSTDTQY

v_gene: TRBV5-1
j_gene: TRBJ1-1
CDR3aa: ASSTGGEAF

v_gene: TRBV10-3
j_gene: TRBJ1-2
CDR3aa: AITANPINYGYT

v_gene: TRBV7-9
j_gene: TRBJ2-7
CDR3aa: ASSPGLAGEAYEQY

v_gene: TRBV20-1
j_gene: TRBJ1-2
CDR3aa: SASTGLNYGYT

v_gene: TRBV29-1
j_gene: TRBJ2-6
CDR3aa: SVDGGGGANVLT